This TCR beta chain was obtained from a study of vaccination and CD4 T cells after COVID-19. Stated treatment: 10-day PBMC culture with coronavirus spike peptide pools or control peptides (ViraFEST assay). The CDR3 totals 18 residues. The V gene end was trimmed by 0 bases and the J gene end by 8 bases; junction bases not matched to a gene: 15. From germline, CDR1 is LNHNV and CDR2 YYDKDF (reference sequence). A word on this clonotype: The antigen is undetermined.

Cultured CD4+ T-cell DNA underwent Oncomine TCR Beta short-read sequencing. One entry per CDR3 protein results from TCRdb running MiXCR on the PCR reads. Among about 18,000 distinct CDR3 sequences listed, 50% to 70% were seen once. This sequence originates from a human donor who had recovered from COVID-19. V and J are TRBV15 and TRBJ2-1, with 8 bases lining up with TRBD1. Here the sequenced sample was CD4+ T cells from blood, cultured in vitro, taken after SARS-CoV-2 vaccination. CDR3 sequence (DNA): TGTGCCACCAGCAGAGATCTCTGGAGGACAGGGCTTTCGGATGAGCAGTTCTTC. It encodes CATSRDLWRTGLSDEQFF.